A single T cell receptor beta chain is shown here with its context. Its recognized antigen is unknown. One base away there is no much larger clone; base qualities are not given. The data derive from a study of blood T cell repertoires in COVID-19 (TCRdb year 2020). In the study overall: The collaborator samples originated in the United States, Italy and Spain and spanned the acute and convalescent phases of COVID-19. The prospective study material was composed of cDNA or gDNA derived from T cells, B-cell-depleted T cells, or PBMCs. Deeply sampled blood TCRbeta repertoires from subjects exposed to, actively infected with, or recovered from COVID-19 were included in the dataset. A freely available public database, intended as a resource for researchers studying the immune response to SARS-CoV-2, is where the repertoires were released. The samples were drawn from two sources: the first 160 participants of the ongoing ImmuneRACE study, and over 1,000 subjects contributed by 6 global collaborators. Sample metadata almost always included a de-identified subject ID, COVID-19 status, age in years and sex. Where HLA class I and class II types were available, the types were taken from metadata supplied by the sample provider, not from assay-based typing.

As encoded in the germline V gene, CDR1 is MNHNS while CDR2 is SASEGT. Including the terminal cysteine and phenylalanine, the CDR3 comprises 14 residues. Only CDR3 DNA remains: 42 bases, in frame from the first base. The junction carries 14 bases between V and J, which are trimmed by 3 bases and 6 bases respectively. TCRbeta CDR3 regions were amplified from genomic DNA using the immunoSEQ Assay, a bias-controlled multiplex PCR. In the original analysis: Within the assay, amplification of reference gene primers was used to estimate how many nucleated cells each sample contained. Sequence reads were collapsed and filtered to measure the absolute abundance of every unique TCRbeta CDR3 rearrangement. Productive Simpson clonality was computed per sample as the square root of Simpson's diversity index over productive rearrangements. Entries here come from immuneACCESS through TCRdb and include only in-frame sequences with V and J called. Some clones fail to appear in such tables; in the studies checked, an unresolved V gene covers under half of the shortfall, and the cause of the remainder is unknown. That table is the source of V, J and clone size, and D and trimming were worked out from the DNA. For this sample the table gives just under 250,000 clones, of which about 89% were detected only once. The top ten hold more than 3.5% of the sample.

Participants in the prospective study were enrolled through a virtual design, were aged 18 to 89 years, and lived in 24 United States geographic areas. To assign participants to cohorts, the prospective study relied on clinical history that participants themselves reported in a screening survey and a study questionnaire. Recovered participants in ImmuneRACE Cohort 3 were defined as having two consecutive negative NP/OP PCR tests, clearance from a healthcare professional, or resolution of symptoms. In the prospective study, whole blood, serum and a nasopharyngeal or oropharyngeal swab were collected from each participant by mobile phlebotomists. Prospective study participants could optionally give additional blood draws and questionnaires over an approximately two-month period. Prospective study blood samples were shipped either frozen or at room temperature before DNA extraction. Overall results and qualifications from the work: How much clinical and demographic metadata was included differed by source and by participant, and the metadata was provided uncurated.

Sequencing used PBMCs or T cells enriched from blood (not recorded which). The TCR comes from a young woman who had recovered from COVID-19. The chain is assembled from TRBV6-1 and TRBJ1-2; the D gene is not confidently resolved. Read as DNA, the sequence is TGTGCCAGCAGTGAGAGGACGGGAGCCGATGGCTACACCTTC. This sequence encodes CASSERTGADGYTF.